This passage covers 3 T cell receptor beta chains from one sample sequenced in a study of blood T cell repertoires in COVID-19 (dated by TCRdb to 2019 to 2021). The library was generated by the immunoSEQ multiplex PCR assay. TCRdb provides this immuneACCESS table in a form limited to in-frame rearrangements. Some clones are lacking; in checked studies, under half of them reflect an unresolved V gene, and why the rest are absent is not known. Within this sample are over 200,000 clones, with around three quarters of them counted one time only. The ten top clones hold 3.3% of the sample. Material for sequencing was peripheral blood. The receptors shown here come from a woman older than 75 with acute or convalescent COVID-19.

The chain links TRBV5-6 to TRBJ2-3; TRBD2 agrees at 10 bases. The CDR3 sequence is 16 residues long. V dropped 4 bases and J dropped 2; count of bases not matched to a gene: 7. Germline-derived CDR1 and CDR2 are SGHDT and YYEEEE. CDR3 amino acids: CASSGQGLAITDTQYF. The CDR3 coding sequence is TGTGCCAGCAGCGGCCAGGGACTAGCGATCACAGATACGCAGTATTTT.

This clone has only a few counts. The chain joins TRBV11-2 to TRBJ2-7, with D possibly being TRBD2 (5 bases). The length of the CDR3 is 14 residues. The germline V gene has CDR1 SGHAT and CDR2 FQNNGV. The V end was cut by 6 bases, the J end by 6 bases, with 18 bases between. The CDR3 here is CASRPWGRESEQYF. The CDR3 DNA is TGTGCCAGCAGGCCCTGGGGAAGGGAGAGCGAGCAGTACTTC.

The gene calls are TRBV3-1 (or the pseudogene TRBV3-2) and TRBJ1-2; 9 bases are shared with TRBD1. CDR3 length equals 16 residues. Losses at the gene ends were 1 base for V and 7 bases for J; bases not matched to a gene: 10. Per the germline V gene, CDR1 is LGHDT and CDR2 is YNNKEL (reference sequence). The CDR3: CASSQATGGGTGGYTF. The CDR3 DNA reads TGTGCCAGCAGCCAAGCCACAGGGGGCGGTACTGGTGGCTACACCTTC.